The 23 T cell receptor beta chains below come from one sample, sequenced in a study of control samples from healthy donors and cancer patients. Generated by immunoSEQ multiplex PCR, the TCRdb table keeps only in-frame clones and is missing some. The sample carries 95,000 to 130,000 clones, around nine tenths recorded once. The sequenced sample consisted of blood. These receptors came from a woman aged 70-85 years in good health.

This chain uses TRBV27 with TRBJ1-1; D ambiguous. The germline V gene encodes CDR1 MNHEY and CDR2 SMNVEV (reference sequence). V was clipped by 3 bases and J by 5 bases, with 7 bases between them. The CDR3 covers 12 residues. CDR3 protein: CASSFSGTEAFF. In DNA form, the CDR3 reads TGTGCCAGCAGTTTCTCGGGGACTGAAGCTTTCTTT.

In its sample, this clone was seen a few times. CDR3 in amino acids: CASSFGSRGYTF. The CDR3 nucleotides read TGTGCCAGCAGTTTCGGGTCTCGAGGCTACACCTTC. The V call is TRBV12-3 or TRBV12-4, the J call TRBJ1-2; D remains ambiguous. V lost 3 bases to trimming and J lost 8 bases, with 10 bases between them. This CDR3 region has 12 residues.

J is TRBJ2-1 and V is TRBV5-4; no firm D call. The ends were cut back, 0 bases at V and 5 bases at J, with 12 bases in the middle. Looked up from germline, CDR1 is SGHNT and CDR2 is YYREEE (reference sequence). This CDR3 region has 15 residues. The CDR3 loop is CASSLEIARDNEQFF. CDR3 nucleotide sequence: TGTGCCAGCAGCTTGGAAATTGCTCGGGACAATGAGCAGTTCTTC.

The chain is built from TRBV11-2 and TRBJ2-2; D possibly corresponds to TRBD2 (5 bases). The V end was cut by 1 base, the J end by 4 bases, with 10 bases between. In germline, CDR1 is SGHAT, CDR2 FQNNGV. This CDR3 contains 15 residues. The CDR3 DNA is TGTGCCAGCAGCTTAGGGAGCGGAGCCACCGGGGAGCTGTTTTTT. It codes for CASSLGSGATGELFF.

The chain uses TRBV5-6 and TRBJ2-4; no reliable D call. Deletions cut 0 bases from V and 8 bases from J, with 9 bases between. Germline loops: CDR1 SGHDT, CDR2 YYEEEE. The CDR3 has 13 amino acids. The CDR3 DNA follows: TGTGCCAGCAGCTTGGGGGTCGGTGACATTCAGTACTTC. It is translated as CASSLGVGDIQYF.

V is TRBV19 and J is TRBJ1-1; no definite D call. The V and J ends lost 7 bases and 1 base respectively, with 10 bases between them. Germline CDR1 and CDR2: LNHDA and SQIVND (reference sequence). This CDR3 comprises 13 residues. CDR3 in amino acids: CASTPRGNTEAFF. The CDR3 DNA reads TGTGCCAGTACCCCGAGAGGGAACACTGAAGCTTTCTTT.

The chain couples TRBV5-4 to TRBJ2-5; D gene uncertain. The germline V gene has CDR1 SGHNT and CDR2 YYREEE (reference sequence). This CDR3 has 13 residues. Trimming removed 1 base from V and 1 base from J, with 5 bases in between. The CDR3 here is CASSLSVQETQYF. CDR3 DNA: TGTGCCAGCAGCTTGTCCGTCCAAGAGACCCAGTACTTC.

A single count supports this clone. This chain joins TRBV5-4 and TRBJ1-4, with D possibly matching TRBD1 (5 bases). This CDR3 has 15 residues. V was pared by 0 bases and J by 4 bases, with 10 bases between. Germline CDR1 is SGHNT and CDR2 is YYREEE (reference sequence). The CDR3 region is CASSLGGRGNEKLFF. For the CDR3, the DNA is TGTGCCAGCAGCTTGGGGGGGAGAGGTAATGAAAAACTGTTTTTT.

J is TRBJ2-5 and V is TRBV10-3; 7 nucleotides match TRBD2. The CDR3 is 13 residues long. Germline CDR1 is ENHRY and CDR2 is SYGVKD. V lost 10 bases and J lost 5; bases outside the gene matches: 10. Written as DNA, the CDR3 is TGTGCCACCCGACTAGCCCAAGAGGAGACCCAGTACTTC. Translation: CATRLAQEETQYF.

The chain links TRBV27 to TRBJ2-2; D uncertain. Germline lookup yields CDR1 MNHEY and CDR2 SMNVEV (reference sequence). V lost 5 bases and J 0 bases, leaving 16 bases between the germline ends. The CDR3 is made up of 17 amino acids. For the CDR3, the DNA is TGTGCCAGCAGTCATCGGACGGCACTATCGAACACCGGGGAGCTGTTTTTT. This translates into CASSHRTALSNTGELFF.

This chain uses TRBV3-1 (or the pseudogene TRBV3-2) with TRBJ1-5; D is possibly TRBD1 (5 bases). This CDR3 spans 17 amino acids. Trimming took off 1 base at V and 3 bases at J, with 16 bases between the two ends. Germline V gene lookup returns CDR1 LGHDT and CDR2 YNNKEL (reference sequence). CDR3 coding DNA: TGTGCCAGCAGCCAAGGGGGACTAGGGCGGGTCAATCAGCCCCAGCATTTT. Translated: CASSQGGLGRVNQPQHF.

The CDR3 DNA reads as TGCGCCAGCACCCAGAGTGGGGACAGATCTGGAAACACCATATATTTT. As protein: CASTQSGDRSGNTIYF. This chain joins TRBV5-1 and TRBJ1-3; 7 nucleotides agree with TRBD1. V lost 6 bases, J lost 1 base, and 10 bases stayed unmatched. Germline V lookup: CDR1 SGHRS, CDR2 YFSETQ. The CDR3 loop spans 16 amino acids.

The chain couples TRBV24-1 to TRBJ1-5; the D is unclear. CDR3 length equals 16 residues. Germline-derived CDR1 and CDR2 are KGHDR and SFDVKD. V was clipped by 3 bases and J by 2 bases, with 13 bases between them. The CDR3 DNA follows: TGTGCCACCAGTGATCCCAGTGTGGCGGGCAATCAGCCCCAGCATTTT. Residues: CATSDPSVAGNQPQHF.

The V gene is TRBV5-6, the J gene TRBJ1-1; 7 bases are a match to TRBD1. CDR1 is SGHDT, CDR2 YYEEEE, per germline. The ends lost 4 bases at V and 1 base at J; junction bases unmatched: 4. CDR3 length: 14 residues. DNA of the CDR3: TGTGCCAGCAGCGCGGACAGGAGGAACACTGAAGCTTTCTTT. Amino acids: CASSADRRNTEAFF.

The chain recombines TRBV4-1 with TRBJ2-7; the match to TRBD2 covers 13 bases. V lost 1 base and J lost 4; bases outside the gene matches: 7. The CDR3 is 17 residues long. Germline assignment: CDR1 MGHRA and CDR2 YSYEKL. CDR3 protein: CASSQVRTSGGGYEQYF. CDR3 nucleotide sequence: TGCGCCAGCAGCCAAGTCAGGACTAGCGGGGGAGGGTACGAGCAGTACTTC.

In nucleotides, the CDR3 is TGTGCCAGCAGCTTGTCGAACGGGTATTCACCCCTCCACTTT. Translation: CASSLSNGYSPLHF. This chain links TRBV7-3 with TRBJ1-6; D is undetermined. Germline CDR1 is SGHTA and CDR2 is FQGTGA. This CDR3 contains 14 residues. The germline V and J ends were trimmed by 3 bases and 8 bases, with 11 bases remaining between them.

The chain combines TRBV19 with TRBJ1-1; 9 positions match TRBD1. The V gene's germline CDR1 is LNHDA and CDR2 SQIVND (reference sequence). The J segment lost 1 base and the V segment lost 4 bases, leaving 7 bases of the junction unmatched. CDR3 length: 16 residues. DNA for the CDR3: TGTGCCAGTAGTAGGAGGACAGGGGATCGGAACACTGAAGCTTTCTTT. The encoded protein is CASSRRTGDRNTEAFF.

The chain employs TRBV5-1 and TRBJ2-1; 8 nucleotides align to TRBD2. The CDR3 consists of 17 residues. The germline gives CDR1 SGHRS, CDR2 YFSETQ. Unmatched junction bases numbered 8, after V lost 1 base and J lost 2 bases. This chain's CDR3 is CASSLYQRGRPYNEQFF. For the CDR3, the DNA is TGCGCCAGCAGCTTGTATCAGCGGGGGAGACCCTACAATGAGCAGTTCTTC.

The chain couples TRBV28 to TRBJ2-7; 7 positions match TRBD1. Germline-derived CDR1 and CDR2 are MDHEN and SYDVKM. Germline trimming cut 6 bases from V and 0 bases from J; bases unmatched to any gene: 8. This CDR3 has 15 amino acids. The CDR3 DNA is TGTGCCAGCAGCCCCGGACAGGCTTCCTCCTACGAGCAGTACTTC. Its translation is CASSPGQASSYEQYF.

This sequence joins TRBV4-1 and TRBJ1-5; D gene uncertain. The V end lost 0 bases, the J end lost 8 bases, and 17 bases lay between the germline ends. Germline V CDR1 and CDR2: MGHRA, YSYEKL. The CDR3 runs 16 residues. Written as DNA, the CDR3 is TGCGCCAGCAGCCAAGATCGCGGGCAGGCTTGGGAGCCCCAGCATTTT. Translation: CASSQDRGQAWEPQHF.

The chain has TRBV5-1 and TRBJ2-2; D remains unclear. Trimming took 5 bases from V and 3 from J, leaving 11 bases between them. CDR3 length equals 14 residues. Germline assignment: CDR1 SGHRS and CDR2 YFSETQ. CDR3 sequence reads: CASSTTWDTGELFF. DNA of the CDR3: TGCGCCAGCAGTACAACGTGGGACACCGGGGAGCTGTTTTTT.

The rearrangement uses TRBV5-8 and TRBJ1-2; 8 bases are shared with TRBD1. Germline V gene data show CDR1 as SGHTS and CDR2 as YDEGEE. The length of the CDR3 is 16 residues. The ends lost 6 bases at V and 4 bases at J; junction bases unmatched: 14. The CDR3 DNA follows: TGTGCCAGCAACCGACAGGGGACCCTTTCCGGCTATGGCTACACCTTC. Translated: CASNRQGTLSGYGYTF.

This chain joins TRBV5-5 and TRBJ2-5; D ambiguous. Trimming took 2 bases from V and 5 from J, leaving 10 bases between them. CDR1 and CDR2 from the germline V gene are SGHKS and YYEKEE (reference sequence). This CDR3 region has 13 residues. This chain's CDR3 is CASSFWGGETQYF. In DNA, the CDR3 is TGTGCCAGCAGCTTCTGGGGTGGGGAGACCCAGTACTTC.